This T cell receptor (beta chain) was sequenced during a study of chemoradiotherapy in HPV16-positive cancers. Study summary: Functional T-cell assays on a couple of HPV16-positive patients' cells defined candidate HPV-specific clones and common TCR motifs.

TCRdb's table, derived via immunoSEQ multiplex PCR, lists solely in-frame clones and lacks some. The sample lists 6,000 to 7,500 clones; about 89% were seen once. The length of the CDR3 is 15 residues. Germline loops: CDR1 MDHEN, CDR2 SYDVKM. V lost 8 bases and J 1 base, leaving 14 bases between the germline ends. The sample was taken from a patient who underwent chemoradiotherapy. The source of this sequence is a human donor with HPV-associated anogenital cancer. The chain combines TRBV28 with TRBJ1-4; maybe TRBD1 (6 bases). CDR3 sequence (DNA): TGTGCCAGCCGCGGGGGGCCGAGAACTAATGAAAAACTGTTTTTT. Protein: CASRGGPRTNEKLFF.